The 29 T cell receptor beta chains presented below share a single source sample, sequenced in a study of graft-versus-host responses after intestinal transplantation. Antigens of these TCRs are unknown. TCRdb keeps only in-frame clones here, not all; method: immunoSEQ multiplex PCR. The data show approximately 25,000 clones, with approximately 78% seen just once and over 0.75% held by the top ten. Source: unstimulated CD8+ T cells sorted from spleen or lymph node cells, taken before transplant. These receptors originate from a human donor who was the organ donor for an intestinal transplant.

The chain couples TRBV5-1 to TRBJ2-7, with D possibly TRBD1 on 7 matching bases. Per germline, CDR1 SGHRS and CDR2 YFSETQ. The length of the CDR3 is 17 residues. The V and J ends lost 0 bases and 3 bases respectively, with 19 bases between them. CDR3 DNA sequence: TGCGCCAGCAGCTTGGGGGAGGTGGGACAGAATTTCTACGAGCAGTACTTC. Protein sequence: CASSLGEVGQNFYEQYF.

This sequence joins TRBV4-1 and TRBJ1-5; D remains unclear. The germline V and J ends were trimmed by 2 bases and 6 bases, with 14 bases remaining between them. From germline, CDR1 is MGHRA and CDR2 YSYEKL. This CDR3 contains 15 residues. CDR3 protein: CASSQNVGSSQPQHF. As DNA, the CDR3 is TGCGCCAGCAGCCAAAACGTCGGGTCAAGTCAGCCCCAGCATTTT.

CDR3 in amino acids: CASSGQENTEAFF. The DNA of the CDR3 is TGTGCCAGCAGTGGACAGGAGAACACTGAAGCTTTCTTT. The chain has TRBV6-1 and TRBJ1-1; tentatively, D is TRBD1 (6 bases). The CDR3 contains 13 residues. Per the germline V gene, CDR1 is MNHNS and CDR2 is SASEGT. V was pared by 4 bases and J by 1 base, with 7 bases between.

The J gene is TRBJ2-7, the V gene TRBV29-1; D is unclear. This CDR3 has 14 residues. Germline V gives CDR1 SQVTM, CDR2 ANQGSEA. Trimming shortened V by 2 bases and J by 6 bases, and 17 bases separated the two germline ends. CDR3 loop: CSVESAGPSGEQYF. Here the CDR3 DNA reads TGCAGCGTTGAATCGGCAGGTCCGTCGGGCGAGCAGTACTTC.

CDR3 amino acids: CASSEYWGTEAFF. The CDR3 DNA sequence: TGCGCCAGCAGTGAGTACTGGGGTACTGAAGCTTTCTTT. J is TRBJ1-1 and V is TRBV10-2; D is uncertain. The ends were cut back, 1 base at V and 5 bases at J, with 8 bases in the middle. Germline values: CDR1 WSHSY, CDR2 SAAADI. The CDR3 has 13 amino acids.

The chain links TRBV5-4 to TRBJ2-7; 10 nucleotides agree with TRBD2. Trimming at V came to 4 bases and at J to 4 bases, leaving 8 bases not matched to a gene. In germline, CDR1 is SGHNT, CDR2 YYREEE (reference sequence). The CDR3 extends over 15 amino acids. CDR3 loop: CASSPSTSGRYEQYF. CDR3 bases: TGTGCCAGCAGCCCCTCGACTAGCGGGCGGTACGAGCAGTACTTC. The variable domain in full, completed from reference TRBV5-4 and TRBJ2-7, reads ETGVTQSPTHLIKTRGQQVTLRCSSQSGHNTVSWYQQALGQGPQFIFQYYREEENGRGNFPPRFSGLQFPNYSSELNVNALELDDSALYLCASSPSTSGRYEQYFGPGTRLTVT.

The V call is TRBV4-2, the J call TRBJ2-7; D unresolved. This CDR3 has 15 residues. In germline, CDR1 is LGHNA, CDR2 YNFKEQ. V lost 0 bases and J lost 3, with 12 bases in between. CDR3 nucleotide sequence: TGTGCCAGCAGCCAAGATGGTTCTCTCAGCTACGAGCAGTACTTC. This gives the protein CASSQDGSLSYEQYF.

This clone came up once. The chain links TRBV5-4 to TRBJ2-1; TRBD2 matches 8 bases. This CDR3 is built from 16 residues. V shed 3 bases and J 7 bases; nucleotides not matched to a gene: 12. Germline V gives CDR1 SGHNT, CDR2 YYREEE (reference sequence). The CDR3 reads CASSSGVAGWGNEQFF. The CDR3 DNA reads as TGTGCCAGCAGCTCTGGAGTAGCGGGATGGGGGAATGAGCAGTTCTTC. Supplemented by reference TRBV5-4 and TRBJ2-1, the full variable domain reads ETGVTQSPTHLIKTRGQQVTLRCSSQSGHNTVSWYQQALGQGPQFIFQYYREEENGRGNFPPRFSGLQFPNYSSELNVNALELDDSALYLCASSSGVAGWGNEQFFGPGTRLTVL.

This rearrangement joins TRBV27 to TRBJ2-1; TRBD2 matches at 9 bases. The CDR3 extends over 14 amino acids. The junction had 10 bases not matched to a gene; V was cut back by 8 bases and J by 8 bases. Germline V gives CDR1 MNHEY, CDR2 SMNVEV (reference sequence). In DNA, the CDR3 is TGTGCCAGCGGGTTGGCGGGGGGGCGCTATGAGCAGTTCTTC. Protein sequence: CASGLAGGRYEQFF.

This clone has just one count. This rearrangement joins TRBV7-2 to TRBJ2-1; D is undetermined. Trimming pared 0 bases from V and 4 bases from J, leaving 1 base between. The CDR3 loop spans 12 amino acids. The V gene's germline CDR1 is SGHTA and CDR2 FQGNSA. CDR3 DNA sequence: TGTGCCAGCAGCTTAGCGTACAATGAGCAGTTCTTC. Protein sequence: CASSLAYNEQFF.

The chain combines TRBV7-9 with TRBJ2-3; the D is unclear. V was clipped by 1 base and J by 5 bases, with 7 bases between them. CDR1 is SEHNR and CDR2 is FQNEAQ in the germline V gene (reference sequence). The CDR3 is made up of 13 amino acids. For the CDR3, the DNA is TGTGCCAGCAGCTTAGAAGTCGTAGATACGCAGTATTTT. Amino acid sequence: CASSLEVVDTQYF.

In this sample, this clone turned up once. The genes are TRBV19 and TRBJ1-1; D is possibly TRBD1 (6 bases). Germline V gene data show CDR1 as LNHDA and CDR2 as SQIVND (reference sequence). V was clipped by 7 bases and J by 1 base, with 13 bases between them. This CDR3 comprises 14 residues. The CDR3 DNA reads as TGTGCCAGTACCTACGGACAGCCGAACACTGAAGCTTTCTTT. This sequence encodes CASTYGQPNTEAFF.

Worth noting for this clone: As the CDR3 is not closed by the conserved phenylalanine or tryptophan, this likely results from a read error. This chain uses TRBV11-2 with TRBJ1-2, with 10 positions matching TRBD1. J gave up 8 bases and V 4 bases, and 7 bases lay outside the gene matches. The germline V gene has CDR1 SGHAT and CDR2 FQNNGV. The CDR3 is 14 amino acids. In DNA form, the CDR3 reads TGTGCCAGCAGCTCCGGGACAGGGGTCGTCGGCTACACCTCC. It specifies CASSSGTGVVGYTS.

The chain has TRBV30 and TRBJ2-3; 9 bases map to TRBD2. Germline V lookup: CDR1 GTSNPN, CDR2 SVGIG (reference sequence). CDR3 length: 15 residues. The V segment lost 3 bases and the J segment 3 bases; nucleotides outside the gene matches: 7. The CDR3 DNA sequence: TGTGCCTGGAGCTTGGGGAGCGGGAGGACAGATACGCAGTATTTT. Translated: CAWSLGSGRTDTQYF. Looking up the rest from reference TRBV30 and TRBJ2-3 gives the full variable domain: SQTIHQWPATLVQPVGSPLSLECTVEGTSNPNLYWYRQAAGRGLQLLFYSVGIGQISSEVPQNLSASRPQDRQFILSSKKLLLSDSGFYLCAWSLGSGRTDTQYFGPGTRLTVL.

This clone was observed a few times. The V and J genes are TRBV11-3 and TRBJ2-3; 9 nucleotides align to TRBD2. This CDR3 is 16 amino acids long. The germline gives CDR1 SGHNT, CDR2 YENEEA. V lost 2 bases, J lost 0 bases, and 3 bases stayed unmatched. CDR3 in DNA: TGTGCCAGCAGCTTACGGGCGGGGGGGAGCACAGATACGCAGTATTTT. This codes for CASSLRAGGSTDTQYF.

This rearrangement joins TRBV5-8 to TRBJ2-1, with 8 positions matching TRBD1. J lost 7 bases, V lost 0 bases, and 12 bases had no gene match. Germline V lookup: CDR1 SGHTS, CDR2 YDEGEE. This CDR3 has 17 amino acids. The CDR3 here is CASSLGTGGWRKNEQFF. The DNA of the CDR3 is TGTGCCAGCAGCTTGGGAACAGGGGGTTGGAGGAAAAATGAGCAGTTCTTC.

This chain joins TRBV19 and TRBJ2-1; TRBD2 aligns across 14 bases. The CDR3 is 17 residues long. V lost 9 bases, J lost 0 bases, and 7 bases stayed unmatched. The germline CDR1 and CDR2 sequences are LNHDA and SQIVND (reference sequence). The CDR3 DNA sequence: TGTGCCAGCTCGACTAGCGGGAGGGCCCCCTCCTACAATGAGCAGTTCTTC. It encodes CASSTSGRAPSYNEQFF.

This clone was counted only a few times. This chain joins TRBV5-3 and TRBJ1-1, with a possible D match to TRBD1 (5 bases). TRBV5-3 is given ORF status, its function remaining uncertain. The CDR3 consists of 16 residues. Between the trimmed V and J ends, which lost 4 bases and 0 bases, there was a span of 16 bases. CDR3 loop: CARSARGARMNTEAFF. The CDR3 nucleotides read TGTGCCAGAAGCGCCCGAGGGGCGCGTATGAACACTGAAGCTTTCTTT.

This chain uses TRBV28 with TRBJ2-1, with 11 bases identical to TRBD2. Germline-derived CDR1 and CDR2 are MDHEN and SYDVKM. CDR3 length: 17 amino acids. With 2 bases clipped from V and 4 bases from J, the junction kept 7 bases outside the gene matches. For the CDR3, the DNA is TGTGCCAGCAGTTTACCACCGGGACTAGCGGTATACAATGAGCAGTTCTTC. Amino acid sequence: CASSLPPGLAVYNEQFF.

The gene calls are TRBV19 and TRBJ1-1; no clear D. This CDR3 has 14 amino acids. Germline loops: CDR1 LNHDA, CDR2 SQIVND (reference sequence). With 3 bases removed from V and 4 bases from J, the gap between germline ends came to 12 bases. The CDR3, as DNA: TGTGCCAGTAGTATTAGTCCGACGGGCACTGAAGCTTTCTTT. It specifies CASSISPTGTEAFF.

This chain links TRBV13 with TRBJ2-1; D possibly corresponds to TRBD1 (5 bases). The V gene lost 5 bases and the J gene lost 9 bases, with 14 bases spanning the gap. This CDR3 is 13 amino acids long. CDR1 is PRHDT and CDR2 is FYEKMQ in the germline V gene (reference sequence). CDR3 coding DNA: TGTGCCAGCAGCCCTAACAGGTTGGGTGAGCAGTTCTTC. Translation: CASSPNRLGEQFF.

The gene calls are TRBV11-2 and TRBJ2-7; possibly TRBD1 or TRBD2 for D (5 bases each). This CDR3 has 13 amino acids. Germline V gene data show CDR1 as SGHAT and CDR2 as FQNNGV. V shed 8 bases and J shed 4 bases, with 15 bases lying between them. The CDR3 reads CASAMGVTYEQYF. DNA of the CDR3: TGTGCCAGCGCGATGGGGGTGACATACGAGCAGTACTTC.

V gene TRBV11-2 combines with J gene TRBJ2-1; D is tentatively TRBD1 or TRBD2 (6 bases each). V lost 5 bases and J 3 bases, leaving 17 bases between the germline ends. Germline CDR1 and CDR2: SGHAT and FQNNGV. This CDR3 has 16 residues. CDR3 residues: CASSPLRGRYYNEQFF. CDR3 nucleotide sequence: TGTGCCAGCAGCCCTCTTCGGGGGCGCTACTACAATGAGCAGTTCTTC.

The rearrangement joins TRBV5-8 to TRBJ1-3; no clear D. Looked up from germline, CDR1 is SGHTS and CDR2 is YDEGEE. Trimming removed 1 base at V and 0 bases at J, with 8 bases between. This CDR3 spans 15 amino acids. The CDR3 is CASSLRRGSGNTIYF. DNA of the CDR3: TGTGCCAGCAGCTTGCGACGGGGCTCTGGAAACACCATATATTTT. The whole variable domain, filled in from reference TRBV5-8 and TRBJ1-3, reads EAGVTQSPTHLIKTRGQQATLRCSPISGHTSVYWYQQALGLGLQFLLWYDEGEERNRGNFPPRFSGRQFPNYSSELNVNALELEDSALYLCASSLRRGSGNTIYFGEGSWLTVV.

The chain combines TRBV2 with TRBJ2-1; D is uncertain. The germline CDR1 and CDR2 sequences are SNHLY and FYNNEI. Trimming stripped 6 bases from V and 0 bases from J, with 12 bases between. The CDR3 is 15 amino acids. The CDR3 region is CASRTVDSSYNEQFF. In nucleotides, the CDR3 is TGTGCCAGCAGGACGGTAGATAGCTCCTACAATGAGCAGTTCTTC.

For this clone: Additional DNA sequences in this sample encode the identical CDR3. V and J are TRBV7-2 and TRBJ2-7; tentatively, D is TRBD2 (6 bases). From germline, CDR1 is SGHTA and CDR2 FQGNSA. CDR3 length: 15 residues. With 0 bases removed from V and 0 bases from J, the gap between germline ends came to 9 bases. The CDR3 loop is CASSLARGSSYEQYF. DNA of the CDR3: TGTGCCAGCAGCTTAGCTCGGGGGAGCTCCTACGAGCAGTACTTC.

The chain is built from TRBV9 and TRBJ2-4; D ambiguous. Per the germline V gene, CDR1 is SGDLS and CDR2 is YYNGEE. V was pared by 0 bases and J by 0 bases, with 4 bases between. The CDR3 contains 14 residues. The CDR3 DNA reads TGTGCCAGCAGCGTAGGGACAGCCAAAAACATTCAGTACTTC. It specifies CASSVGTAKNIQYF.

V usage is TRBV4-1 and J usage is TRBJ1-2; TRBD1 agrees at 8 bases. J gave up 4 bases and V 0 bases, and 13 bases lay outside the gene matches. Germline V gene sequence: CDR1 MGHRA, CDR2 YSYEKL. The CDR3 is made up of 18 amino acids. CDR3 in amino acids: CASSQDQGAGFGLYGYTF. The CDR3 bases are TGCGCCAGCAGCCAAGATCAGGGGGCCGGATTTGGGCTCTATGGCTACACCTTC.

The chain combines TRBV27 with TRBJ1-1; D may be TRBD1 (5 bases). Per germline, CDR1 MNHEY and CDR2 SMNVEV (reference sequence). V was shortened by 2 bases and J by 2 bases, with 12 bases between the two germline ends. This CDR3 has 15 amino acids. The CDR3 DNA sequence: TGTGCCAGCAGTTTAGTCCCGGGGGTTAACACTGAAGCTTTCTTT. This gives the protein CASSLVPGVNTEAFF.